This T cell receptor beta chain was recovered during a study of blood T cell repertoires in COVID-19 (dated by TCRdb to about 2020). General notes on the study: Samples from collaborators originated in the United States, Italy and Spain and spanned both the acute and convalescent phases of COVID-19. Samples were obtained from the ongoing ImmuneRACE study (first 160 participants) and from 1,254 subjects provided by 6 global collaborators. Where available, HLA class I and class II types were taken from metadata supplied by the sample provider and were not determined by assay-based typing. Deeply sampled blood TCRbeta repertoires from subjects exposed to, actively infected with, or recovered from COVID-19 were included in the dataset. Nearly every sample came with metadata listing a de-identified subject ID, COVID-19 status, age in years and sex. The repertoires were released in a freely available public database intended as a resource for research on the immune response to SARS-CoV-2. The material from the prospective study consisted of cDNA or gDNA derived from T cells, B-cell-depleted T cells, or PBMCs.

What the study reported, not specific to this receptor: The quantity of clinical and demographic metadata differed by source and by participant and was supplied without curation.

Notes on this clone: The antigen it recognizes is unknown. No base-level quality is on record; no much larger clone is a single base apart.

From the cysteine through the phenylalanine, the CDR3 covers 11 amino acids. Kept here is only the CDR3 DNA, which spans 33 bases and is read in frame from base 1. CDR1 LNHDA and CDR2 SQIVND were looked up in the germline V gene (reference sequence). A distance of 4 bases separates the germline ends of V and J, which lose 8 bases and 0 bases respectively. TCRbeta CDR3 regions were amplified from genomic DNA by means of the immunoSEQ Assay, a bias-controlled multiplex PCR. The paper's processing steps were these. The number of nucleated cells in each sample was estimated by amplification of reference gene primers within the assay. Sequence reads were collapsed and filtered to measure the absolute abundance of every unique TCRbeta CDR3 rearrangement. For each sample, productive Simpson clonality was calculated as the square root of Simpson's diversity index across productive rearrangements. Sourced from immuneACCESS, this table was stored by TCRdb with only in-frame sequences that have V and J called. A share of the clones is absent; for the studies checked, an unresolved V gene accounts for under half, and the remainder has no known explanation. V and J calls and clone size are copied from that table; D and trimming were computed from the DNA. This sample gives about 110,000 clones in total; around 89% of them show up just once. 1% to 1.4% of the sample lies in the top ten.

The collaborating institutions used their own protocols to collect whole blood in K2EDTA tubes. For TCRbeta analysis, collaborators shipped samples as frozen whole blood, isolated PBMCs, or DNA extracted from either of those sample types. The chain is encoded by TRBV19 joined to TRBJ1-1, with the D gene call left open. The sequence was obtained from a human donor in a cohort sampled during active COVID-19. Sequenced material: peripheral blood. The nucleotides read TGTGCCAGTTCTATGAACACTGAAGCTTTCTTT. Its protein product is CASSMNTEAFF.